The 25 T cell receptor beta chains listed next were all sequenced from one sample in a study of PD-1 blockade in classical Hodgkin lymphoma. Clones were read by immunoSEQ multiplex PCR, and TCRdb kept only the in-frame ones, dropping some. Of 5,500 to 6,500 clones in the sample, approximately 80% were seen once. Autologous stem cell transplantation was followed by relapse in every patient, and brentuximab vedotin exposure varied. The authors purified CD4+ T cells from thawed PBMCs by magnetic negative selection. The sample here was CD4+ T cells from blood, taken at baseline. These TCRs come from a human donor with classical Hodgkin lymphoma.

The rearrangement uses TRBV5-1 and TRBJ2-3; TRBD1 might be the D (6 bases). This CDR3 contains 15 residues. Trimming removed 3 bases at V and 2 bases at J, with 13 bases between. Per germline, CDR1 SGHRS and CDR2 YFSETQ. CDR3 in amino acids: CASSWDKTSTDTQYF. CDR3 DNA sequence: TGCGCCAGCAGCTGGGACAAAACGTCCACAGATACGCAGTATTTT.

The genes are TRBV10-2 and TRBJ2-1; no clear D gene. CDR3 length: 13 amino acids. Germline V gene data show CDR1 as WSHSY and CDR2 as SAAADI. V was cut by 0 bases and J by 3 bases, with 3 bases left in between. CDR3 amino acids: CASSESNYNEQFF. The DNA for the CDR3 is TGCGCCAGCAGTGAGTCGAACTACAATGAGCAGTTCTTC.

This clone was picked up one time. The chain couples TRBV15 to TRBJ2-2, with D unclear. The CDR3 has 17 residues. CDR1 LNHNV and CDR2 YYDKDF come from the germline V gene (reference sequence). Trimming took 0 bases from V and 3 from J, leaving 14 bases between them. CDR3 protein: CATSRDDRRKYTGELFF. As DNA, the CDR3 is TGTGCCACCAGCAGAGATGACCGACGGAAATACACCGGGGAGCTGTTTTTT.

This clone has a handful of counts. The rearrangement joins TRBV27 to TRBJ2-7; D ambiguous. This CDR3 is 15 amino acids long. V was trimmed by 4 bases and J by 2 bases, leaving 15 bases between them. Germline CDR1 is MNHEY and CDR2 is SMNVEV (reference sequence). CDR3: CASSSLQVQTYEQYF. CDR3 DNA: TGTGCCAGCAGTTCCCTCCAGGTTCAGACCTACGAGCAGTACTTC.

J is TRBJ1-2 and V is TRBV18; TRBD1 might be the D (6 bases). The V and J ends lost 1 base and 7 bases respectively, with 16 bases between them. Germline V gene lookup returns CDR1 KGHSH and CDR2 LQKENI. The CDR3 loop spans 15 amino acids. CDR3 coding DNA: TGTGCCAGCTCACCACTCTCACAGGGACGGGGTGGCTACACCTTC. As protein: CASSPLSQGRGGYTF. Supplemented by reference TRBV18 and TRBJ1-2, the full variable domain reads NAGVMQNPRHLVRRRGQEARLRCSPMKGHSHVYWYRQLPEEGLKFMVYLQKENIIDESGMPKERFSAEFPKEGPSILRIQQVVRGDSAAYFCASSPLSQGRGGYTFGSGTRLTVV.

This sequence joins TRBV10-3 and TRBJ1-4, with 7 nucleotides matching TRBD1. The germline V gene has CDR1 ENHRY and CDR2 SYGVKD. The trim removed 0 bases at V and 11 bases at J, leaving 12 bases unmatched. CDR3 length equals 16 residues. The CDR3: CAISESSWDSLPKLFF. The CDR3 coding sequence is TGTGCCATCAGTGAGTCGTCCTGGGACAGCCTCCCTAAACTGTTTTTT.

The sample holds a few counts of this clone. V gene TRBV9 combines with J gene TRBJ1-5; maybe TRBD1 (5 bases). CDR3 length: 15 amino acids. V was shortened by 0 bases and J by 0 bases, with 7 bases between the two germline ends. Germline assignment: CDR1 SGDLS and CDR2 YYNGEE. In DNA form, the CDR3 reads TGTGCCAGCAGCGTAGAGGGGCATAGCAATCAGCCCCAGCATTTT. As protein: CASSVEGHSNQPQHF.

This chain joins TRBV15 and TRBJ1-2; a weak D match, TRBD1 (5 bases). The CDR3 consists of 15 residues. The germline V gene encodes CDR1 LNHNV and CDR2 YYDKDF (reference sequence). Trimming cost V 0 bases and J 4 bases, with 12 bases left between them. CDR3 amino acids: CATSRDTPQGYGYTF. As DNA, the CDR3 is TGTGCCACCAGCAGAGATACCCCTCAGGGCTATGGCTACACCTTC.

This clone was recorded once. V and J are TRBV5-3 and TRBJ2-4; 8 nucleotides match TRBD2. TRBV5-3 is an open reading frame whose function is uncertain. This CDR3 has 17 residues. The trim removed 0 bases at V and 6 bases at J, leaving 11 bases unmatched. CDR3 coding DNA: TGTGCCAGAAGCTTGGTTGAGACTAGCGCGGGGGGAAACATTCAGTACTTC. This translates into CARSLVETSAGGNIQYF.

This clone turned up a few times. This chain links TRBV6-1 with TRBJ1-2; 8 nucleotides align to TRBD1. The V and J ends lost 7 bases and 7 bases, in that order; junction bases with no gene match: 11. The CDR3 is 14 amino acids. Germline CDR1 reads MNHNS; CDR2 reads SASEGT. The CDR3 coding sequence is TGTGCCAGCACCCGACAGGGGCGCGCTGCTGGCTACACCTTC. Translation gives CASTRQGRAAGYTF.

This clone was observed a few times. The CDR3 DNA reads as TGTGCCAGCAGCGTAGAGGGCCGACGGGGTTCACCCCTCCACTTT. Its translation: CASSVEGRRGSPLHF. This chain connects TRBV9 to TRBJ1-6; D is undetermined. This CDR3 comprises 15 residues. Germline CDR1 reads SGDLS; CDR2 reads YYNGEE. The V gene lost 0 bases and the J gene lost 9 bases, with 13 bases spanning the gap.

CDR3 residues: CASSATDRDYGYTF. The DNA for the CDR3 is TGTGCCAGCAGCGCCACCGACAGGGACTATGGCTACACCTTC. The chain couples TRBV11-2 to TRBJ1-2; 7 bases line up with TRBD1. V shed 5 bases, J shed 3 bases, and the junction held 6 bases outside the gene matches. The CDR3 has 14 residues. CDR1 and CDR2 from the germline V gene are SGHAT and FQNNGV.

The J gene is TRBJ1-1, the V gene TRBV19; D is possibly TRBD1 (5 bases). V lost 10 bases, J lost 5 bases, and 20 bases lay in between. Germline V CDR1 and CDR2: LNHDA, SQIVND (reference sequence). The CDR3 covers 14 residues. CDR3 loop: CATTFSGGWTEAFF. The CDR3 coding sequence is TGTGCCACTACTTTCTCGGGGGGATGGACTGAAGCTTTCTTT.

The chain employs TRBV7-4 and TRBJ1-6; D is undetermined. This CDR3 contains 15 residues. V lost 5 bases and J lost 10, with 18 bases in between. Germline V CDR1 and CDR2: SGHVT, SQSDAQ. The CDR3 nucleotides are TGTGCCAGCAGCCCCCGCGGTGGCGAGAGGTCACCCCTCCACTTT. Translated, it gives CASSPRGGERSPLHF.

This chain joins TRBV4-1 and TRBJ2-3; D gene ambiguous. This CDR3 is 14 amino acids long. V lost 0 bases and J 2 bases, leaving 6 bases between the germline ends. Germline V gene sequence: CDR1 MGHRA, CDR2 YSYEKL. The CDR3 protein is CASSQDNPTDTQYF. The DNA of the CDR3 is TGCGCCAGCAGCCAAGATAACCCCACAGATACGCAGTATTTT.

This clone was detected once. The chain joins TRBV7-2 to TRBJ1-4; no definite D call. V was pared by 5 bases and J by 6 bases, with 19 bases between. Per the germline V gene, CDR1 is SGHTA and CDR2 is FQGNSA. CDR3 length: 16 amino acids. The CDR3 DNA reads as TGTGCCAGCAGCCCGAGCGGGTGGGGTTTGGATGAAAAACTGTTTTTT. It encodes CASSPSGWGLDEKLFF. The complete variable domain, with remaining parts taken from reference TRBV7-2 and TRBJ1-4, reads GAGVSQSPSNKVTEKGKDVELRCDPISGHTALYWYRQSLGQGLEFLIYFQGNSAPDKSGLPSDRFSAERTGGSVSTLTIQRTQQEDSAVYLCASSPSGWGLDEKLFFGSGTQLSVL.

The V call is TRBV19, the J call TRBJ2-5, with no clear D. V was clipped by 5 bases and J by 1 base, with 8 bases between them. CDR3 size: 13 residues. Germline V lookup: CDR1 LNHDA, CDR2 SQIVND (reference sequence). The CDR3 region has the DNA TGTGCCAGTAGTGTCCGGACCCAAGAGACCCAGTACTTC. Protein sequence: CASSVRTQETQYF.

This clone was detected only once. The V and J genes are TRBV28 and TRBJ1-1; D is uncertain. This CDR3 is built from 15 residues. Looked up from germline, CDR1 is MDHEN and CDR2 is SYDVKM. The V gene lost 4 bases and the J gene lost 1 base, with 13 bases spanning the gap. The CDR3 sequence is CASSSSRAGNTEAFF. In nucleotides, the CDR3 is TGTGCCAGCAGTTCCTCCCGAGCCGGGAACACTGAAGCTTTCTTT.

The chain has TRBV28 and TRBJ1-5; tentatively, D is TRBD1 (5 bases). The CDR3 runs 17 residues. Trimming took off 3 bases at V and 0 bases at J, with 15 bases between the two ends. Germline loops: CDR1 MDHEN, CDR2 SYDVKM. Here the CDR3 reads CASSFTSQGYSNQPQHF. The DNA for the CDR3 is TGTGCCAGCAGTTTTACTTCCCAGGGATATAGCAATCAGCCCCAGCATTTT.

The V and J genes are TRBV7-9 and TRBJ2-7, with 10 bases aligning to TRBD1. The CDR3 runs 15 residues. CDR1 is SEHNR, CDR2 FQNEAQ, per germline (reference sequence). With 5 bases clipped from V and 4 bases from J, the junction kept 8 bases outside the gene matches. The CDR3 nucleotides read TGTGCCAGCAGCAAACCGGGACAGGGGATTTACGAGCAGTACTTC. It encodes CASSKPGQGIYEQYF.

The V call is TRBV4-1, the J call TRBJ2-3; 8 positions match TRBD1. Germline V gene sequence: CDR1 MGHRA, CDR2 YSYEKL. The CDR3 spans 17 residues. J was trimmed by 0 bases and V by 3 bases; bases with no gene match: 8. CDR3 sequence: CASSHLDRATSTDTQYF. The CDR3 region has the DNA TGCGCCAGCAGCCACTTGGACAGGGCCACTAGCACAGATACGCAGTATTTT.

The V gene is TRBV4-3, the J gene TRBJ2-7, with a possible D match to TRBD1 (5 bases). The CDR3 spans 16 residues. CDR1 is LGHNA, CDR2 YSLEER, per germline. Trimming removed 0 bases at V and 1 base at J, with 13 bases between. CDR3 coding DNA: TGCGCCAGCAGCCAAGAGATAGGGGATTGGTCCTACGAGCAGTACTTC. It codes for CASSQEIGDWSYEQYF.

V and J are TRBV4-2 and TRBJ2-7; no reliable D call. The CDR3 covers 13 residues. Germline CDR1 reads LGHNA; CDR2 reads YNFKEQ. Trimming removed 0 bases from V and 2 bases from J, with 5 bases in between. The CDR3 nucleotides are TGTGCCAGCAGCCAAGATGTAGCCTACGAGCAGTACTTC. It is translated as CASSQDVAYEQYF.

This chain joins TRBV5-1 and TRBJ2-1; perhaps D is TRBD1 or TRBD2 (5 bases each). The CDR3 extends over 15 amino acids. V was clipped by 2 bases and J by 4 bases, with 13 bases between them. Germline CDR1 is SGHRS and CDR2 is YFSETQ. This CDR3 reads CASSFRDAVYNEQFF. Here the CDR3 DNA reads TGCGCCAGCAGCTTCCGGGACGCAGTTTACAATGAGCAGTTCTTC.

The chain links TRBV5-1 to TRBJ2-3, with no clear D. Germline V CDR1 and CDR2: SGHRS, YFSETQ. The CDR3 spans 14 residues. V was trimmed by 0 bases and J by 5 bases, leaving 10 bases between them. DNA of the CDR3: TGCGCCAGCAGCTTGGACGGTAGAGGAGATACGCAGTATTTT. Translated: CASSLDGRGDTQYF. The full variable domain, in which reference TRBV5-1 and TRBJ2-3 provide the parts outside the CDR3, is KAGVTQTPRYLIKTRGQQVTLSCSPISGHRSVSWYQQTPGQGLQFLFEYFSETQRNKGNFPGRFSGRQFSNSRSEMNVSTLELGDSALYLCASSLDGRGDTQYFGPGTRLTVL.